The clone carrying this TCR beta chain has a handful of counts. What it recognizes is unknown. Other DNA variants within this sample encode the same CDR3. Mismatch repair deficiency was confirmed in all patients, by PCR or immunohistochemistry. These data belong to a study of PD-1 blockade in mismatch repair-deficient tumors. Study background: Enrolled about 2012-2016, patients had progressing, pretreated mismatch repair-deficient cancers of 12 to 13 types.

Study-wide points: Rapid post-treatment expansion, then contraction, generally preceding radiologic response, marked tumor-resident clones.

The germline CDR1 and CDR2 sequences are SGDLS and YYNGEE. V gave up 0 bases and J gave up 0 bases, with 3 bases separating them. The CDR3 runs 13 residues. Some clones are missing from TCRdb's copy, which holds only in-frame ones; the method was immunoSEQ multiplex PCR. This table holds 75,000 to 80,000 clones, about four fifths found once. The V gene is TRBV9, the J gene TRBJ1-1; D gene ambiguous. The material sequenced was peripheral blood, taken 44 weeks after starting pembrolizumab. The receptor comes from an adult with mismatch repair-deficient cancer. The CDR3 DNA is TGTGCCAGCAGCGTAGATCTGAACACTGAAGCTTTCTTT. Translated: CASSVDLNTEAFF.